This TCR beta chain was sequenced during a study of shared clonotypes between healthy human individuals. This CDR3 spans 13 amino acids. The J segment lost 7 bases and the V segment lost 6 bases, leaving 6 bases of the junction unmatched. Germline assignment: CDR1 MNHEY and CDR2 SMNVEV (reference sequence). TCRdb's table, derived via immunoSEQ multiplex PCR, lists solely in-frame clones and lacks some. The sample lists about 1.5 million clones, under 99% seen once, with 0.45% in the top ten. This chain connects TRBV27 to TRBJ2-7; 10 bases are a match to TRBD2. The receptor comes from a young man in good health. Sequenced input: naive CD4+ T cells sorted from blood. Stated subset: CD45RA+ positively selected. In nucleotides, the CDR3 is TGTGCCAGCAGAATCAGCGGGAGGGGTGAGCAGTACTTC. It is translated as CASRISGRGEQYF.